These T cell receptor beta chains were read from a single sample in a study of blood T cell repertoires in COVID-19. Sequencing was performed with immunoSEQ multiplex PCR; in TCRdb, only in-frame clones are kept and a portion is missing. The profile shows some 310,000 clones, around 89% of them singletons. Input material: peripheral blood. The source is a woman in her thirties or forties with COVID-19, enrolled during active disease. The CDR3 runs from the conserved cysteine through the conserved F or W.

V gene	J gene	CDR3 protein
TRBV6-2/TRBV6-3	TRBJ2-7	CASSYGGSEQYF
TRBV5-4	TRBJ2-2	CASSLIGGTGGTGELFF
TRBV5-1	TRBJ1-3	CASSLVGGLSGNTIYF
TRBV6-5	TRBJ1-4	CASSYLATKLFF
TRBV27	TRBJ2-3	CASSRSGTGGRNTQYF
TRBV5-4	TRBJ1-5	CASSLGQGAGEPQHF
TRBV12-3/TRBV12-4	TRBJ1-5	CASRTTGVGPQHF
TRBV6-5	TRBJ2-1	CASVPGGGLYNEQFF
TRBV15	TRBJ1-4	CATSRPRDRNEKLFF
TRBV24-1	TRBJ1-1	CATTGGENTEAFF
TRBV27	TRBJ2-2	CASSLRLGAVGELFF
TRBV27	TRBJ1-4	CASRDRGDEKLFF
TRBV18	TRBJ2-3	CASSPPSGGPTDTQYF
TRBV5-4	TRBJ2-5	CASSSLGTIQKTQYF
TRBV19	TRBJ1-4	CASIEQGGEKLFF
TRBV5-4	TRBJ2-5	CASSPASAETQYF
TRBV5-6	TRBJ2-2	CASSLFEYTGELFF
TRBV19	TRBJ2-7	CASSSSWDRAYEQYF
TRBV9	TRBJ1-5	CASSVEPGTGRPQHF
TRBV27	TRBJ1-6	CASTLAGLSSSPLHF
TRBV6-2/TRBV6-3	TRBJ2-3	CASSYKREGRDTQYF
TRBV29-1	TRBJ2-1	CSVEDQPRRGEQFF
TRBV6-4	TRBJ1-1	CASSDRGGTEAFF
TRBV12-3/TRBV12-4	TRBJ1-1	CASRNLNTEAFF
TRBV5-1	TRBJ1-1	CASSLGLRNTEAFF
TRBV4-3	TRBJ2-2	CASSQVAGKGTGELFF
TRBV27	TRBJ1-5	CASSPREGFSNQPQHF
TRBV19	TRBJ1-2	CASSIDSLTFYGYTF
TRBV4-3	TRBJ1-6	CASSLKIQAQNSYNSPLHF
TRBV7-2	TRBJ2-5	CASSSTSGGAETQYF
TRBV20-1	TRBJ2-1	CSARDRGQFF
TRBV15	TRBJ1-4	CATSKMTGANEKLFF